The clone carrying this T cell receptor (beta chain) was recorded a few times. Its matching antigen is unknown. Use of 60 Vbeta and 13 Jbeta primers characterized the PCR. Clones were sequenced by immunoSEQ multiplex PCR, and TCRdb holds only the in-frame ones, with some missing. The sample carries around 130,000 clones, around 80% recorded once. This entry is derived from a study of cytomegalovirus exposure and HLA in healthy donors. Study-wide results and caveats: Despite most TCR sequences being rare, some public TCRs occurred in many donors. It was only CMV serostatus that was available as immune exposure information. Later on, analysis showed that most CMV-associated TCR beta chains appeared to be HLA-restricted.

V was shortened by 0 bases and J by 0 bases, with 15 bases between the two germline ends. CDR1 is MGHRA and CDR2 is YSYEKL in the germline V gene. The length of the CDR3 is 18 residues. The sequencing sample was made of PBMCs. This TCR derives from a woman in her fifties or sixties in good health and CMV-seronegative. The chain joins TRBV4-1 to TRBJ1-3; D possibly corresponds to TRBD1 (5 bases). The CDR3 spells CASSQDGGGTSSGNTIYF. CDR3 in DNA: TGCGCCAGCAGCCAAGATGGGGGGGGGACGAGCTCTGGAAACACCATATATTTT.